The source of this T cell receptor beta chain is a study of graft-versus-host responses after intestinal transplantation. Study-level background: Every recipient had anti-thymocyte globulin induction and approximately three years of tacrolimus plus steroids.

V gave up 2 bases and J gave up 4 bases, with 11 bases separating them. The length of the CDR3 is 14 residues. Germline V gene lookup returns CDR1 SGDLS and CDR2 YYNGEE. Measured with immunoSEQ multiplex PCR; TCRdb has only the in-frame clones, and not every one. The sample records 4,000 or so clones, over 55% being singletons. Processing was applied to graft tissue in order to liberate intraepithelial and lamina propria lymphocytes. This TCR was recovered from a human patient who received an intestinal transplant, so some T cells may come from the graft donor. The sequencing here drew on ileum tissue, taken 1018 days after intestinal transplantation. The chain uses TRBV9 and TRBJ2-3; maybe TRBD2 (5 bases). CDR3 in DNA: TGTGCCAGCAGCGTCACTAGTTTAGCAGATACGCAGTATTTT. It encodes CASSVTSLADTQYF.